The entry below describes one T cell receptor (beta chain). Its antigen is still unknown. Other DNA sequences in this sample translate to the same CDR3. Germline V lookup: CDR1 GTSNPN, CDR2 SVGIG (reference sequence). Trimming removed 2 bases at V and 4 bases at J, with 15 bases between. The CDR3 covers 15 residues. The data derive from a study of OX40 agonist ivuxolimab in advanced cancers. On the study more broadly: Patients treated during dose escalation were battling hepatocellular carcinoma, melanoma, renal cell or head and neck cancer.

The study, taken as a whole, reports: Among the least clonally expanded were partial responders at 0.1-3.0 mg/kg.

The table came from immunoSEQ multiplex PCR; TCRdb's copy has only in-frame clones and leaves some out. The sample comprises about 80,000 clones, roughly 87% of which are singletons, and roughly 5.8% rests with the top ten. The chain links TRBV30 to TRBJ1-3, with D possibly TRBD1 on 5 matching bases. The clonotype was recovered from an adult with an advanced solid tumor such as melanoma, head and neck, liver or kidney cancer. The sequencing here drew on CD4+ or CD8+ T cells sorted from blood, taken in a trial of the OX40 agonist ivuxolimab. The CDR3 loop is CAWSRDSGLGNTIYF. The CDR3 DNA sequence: TGTGCCTGGAGTAGGGATTCGGGACTAGGAAACACCATATATTTT.